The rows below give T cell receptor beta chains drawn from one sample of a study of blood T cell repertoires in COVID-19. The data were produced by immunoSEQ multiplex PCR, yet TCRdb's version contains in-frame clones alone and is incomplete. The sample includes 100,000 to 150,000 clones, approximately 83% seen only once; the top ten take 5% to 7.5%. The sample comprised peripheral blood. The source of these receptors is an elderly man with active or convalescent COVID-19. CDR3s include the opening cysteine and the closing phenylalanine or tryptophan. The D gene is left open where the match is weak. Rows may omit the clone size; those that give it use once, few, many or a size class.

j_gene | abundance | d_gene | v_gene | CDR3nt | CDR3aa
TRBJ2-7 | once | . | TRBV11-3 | TGTGCCAGCAGCCGGACTTACCCGGGCTACGAGCAGTACTTC | CASSRTYPGYEQYF
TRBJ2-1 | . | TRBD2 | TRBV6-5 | TGTGCCAGCAGGAGGCGACTAGCGGGAGCCAATGAGCAGTTCTTC | CASRRRLAGANEQFF
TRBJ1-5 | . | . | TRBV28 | TGTGCCAGCAGTTACTACGTCCGACGGGGCAATCAGCCCCAGCATTTT | CASSYYVRRGNQPQHF
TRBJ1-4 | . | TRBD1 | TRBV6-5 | TGTGCCAGCAGACTCGACAGGGGAAATGAAAAACTGTTTTTT | CASRLDRGNEKLFF
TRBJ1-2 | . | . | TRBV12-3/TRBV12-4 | TGTGCCAGCAGTGGGACACCTAACTATGGCTACACCTTC | CASSGTPNYGYTF
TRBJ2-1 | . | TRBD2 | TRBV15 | TGTGCCACCAGCGGACCTAGCGGGGGGTACAATGAGCAGTTCTTC | CATSGPSGGYNEQFF
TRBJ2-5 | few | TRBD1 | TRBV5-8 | TGTGCCAGCAGCTCAACCGGGACAGGGGAGGGAGAGACCCAGTACTTC | CASSSTGTGEGETQYF
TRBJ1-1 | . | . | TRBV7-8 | TGTGCCAGCAGATACAGTTTGAACACTGAAGCTTTCTTT | CASRYSLNTEAFF
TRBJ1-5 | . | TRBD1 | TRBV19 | TGTGCCAGTAGTACACCCGGGACAGGGGTTGGCAATCAGCCCCAGCATTTT | CASSTPGTGVGNQPQHF
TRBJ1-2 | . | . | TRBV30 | TGTGCCTGGAGTTTGAGGGTTAACTATGGCTACACCTTC | CAWSLRVNYGYTF
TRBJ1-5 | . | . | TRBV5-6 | TGTGCCAGCAGCTTGGCCCCGGAGGGGATACGGAATCAGCCCCAGCATTTT | CASSLAPEGIRNQPQHF
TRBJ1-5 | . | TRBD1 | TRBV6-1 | TGTGCCAGCAGTGAATCACAGGGGCTTAGCAATCAGCCCCAGCATTTT | CASSESQGLSNQPQHF
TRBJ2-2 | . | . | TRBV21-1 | TGTGCCAGCAGTCTAGGGGACAGGGAATGGGTCATCGCCGGGGAGCTGTTTTTT | CASSLGDREWVIAGELFF
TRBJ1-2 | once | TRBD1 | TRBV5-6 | TGTGCCAGCAGCCCACTCGGGACAGGACAAAACTATGGCTACACCTTC | CASSPLGTGQNYGYTF
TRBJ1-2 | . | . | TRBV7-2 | TGTGCCAGCAGCCTCTCCGGACAGAAGGGTTATGGCTACACCTTC | CASSLSGQKGYGYTF
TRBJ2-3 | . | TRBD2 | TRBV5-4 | TGTGCCAGCAGCCCTTCATTAGCGGGGGGGAATATCATAGATACGCAGTATTTT | CASSPSLAGGNIIDTQYF
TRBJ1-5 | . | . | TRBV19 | TGTGCCAGTAGTATCTGGCAGGATCATCAGCCCCAGCATTTT | CASSIWQDHQPQHF
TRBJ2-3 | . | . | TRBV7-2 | TGTGCCAGCAGCCCGGGACTCACACCCTCCACAGATACGCAGTATTTT | CASSPGLTPSTDTQYF
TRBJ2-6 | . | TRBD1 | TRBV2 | TGTGCCAGCAGAACCGGGACAGGGTCAACAGGGGCCAACGTCCTGACTTTC | CASRTGTGSTGANVLTF
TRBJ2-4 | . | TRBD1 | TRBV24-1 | TGTGCCACCAGTGATCCCCAGGGGGCGAACATTCAGTACTTC | CATSDPQGANIQYF
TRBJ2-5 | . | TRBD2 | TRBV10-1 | TGCGCCAGCAGTTTTAGCGGGTTAAACCAAGAGACCCAGTACTTC | CASSFSGLNQETQYF
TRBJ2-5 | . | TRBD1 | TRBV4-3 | TGCGCCAGCAGCCAAGAACACAGGGGGAGAGAAGAGACCCAGTACTTC | CASSQEHRGREETQYF
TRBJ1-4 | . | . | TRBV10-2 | TGCGCCAGCAGCAGGGATCCTACTAATGAAAAACTGTTTTTT | CASSRDPTNEKLFF
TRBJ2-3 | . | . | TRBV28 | TGTGCCAGCGGACTCCGGGATACGCAGTATTTT | CASGLRDTQYF
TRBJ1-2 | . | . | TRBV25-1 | TGTGCCAGCAGTGAATTAGGACTATCATATGGCTACACCTTC | CASSELGLSYGYTF
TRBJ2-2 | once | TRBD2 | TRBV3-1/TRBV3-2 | TGTGCCAGCAGCTATCTAGCGGGAGGGCCGAGCCGGGAGCTGTTTTTT | CASSYLAGGPSRELFF
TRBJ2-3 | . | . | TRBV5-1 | TGCGCCAGCAGCTTCTTGCTAGACACAGATACGCAGTATTTT | CASSFLLDTDTQYF
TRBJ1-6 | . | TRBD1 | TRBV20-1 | TGCAGTGCTAGTGGGCAGGGGGATAATTCACCCCTCCACTTT | CSASGQGDNSPLHF
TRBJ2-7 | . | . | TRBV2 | TGTGCCAGCAGAGGGGCAACAGGAACGTCCTACGAGCAGTACTTC | CASRGATGTSYEQYF
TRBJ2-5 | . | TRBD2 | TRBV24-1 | TGTGCCACCAGTGAAACTAGCGGGGGGAAACAAGAGACCCAGTACTTC | CATSETSGGKQETQYF
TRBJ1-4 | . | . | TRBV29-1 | TGCAGCGCAACTACAGGAGCAACTAATGAAAAACTGTTTTTT | CSATTGATNEKLFF
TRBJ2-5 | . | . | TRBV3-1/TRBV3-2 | TGTGCCAGCAGCCAAGTCAGAGGGGGGGCCCGGGGGACCCAGTACTTC | CASSQVRGGARGTQYF
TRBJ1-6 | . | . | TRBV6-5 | TGTGCCAGCAGCCCCGGGATCCCTGATAATTCACCCCTCCACTTT | CASSPGIPDNSPLHF
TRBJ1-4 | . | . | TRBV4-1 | TGCGCCAGCAGCCAGTCAGGGCTTGCTAATGAAAAACTGTTTTTT | CASSQSGLANEKLFF
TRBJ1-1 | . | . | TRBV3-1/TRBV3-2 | TGTGCCAGCAGCCAAGATTCCACGGGGTTGGAAGCTTTCTTT | CASSQDSTGLEAFF
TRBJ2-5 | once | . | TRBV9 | TGTGCCAGCAGCGTCCAGGGCGTTGGGGCAGAGACCCAGTACTTC | CASSVQGVGAETQYF
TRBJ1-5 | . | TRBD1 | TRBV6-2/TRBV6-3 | TGTGCCAGCAGTCCGAGGACAGGTAGCAATCAGCCCCAGCATTTT | CASSPRTGSNQPQHF
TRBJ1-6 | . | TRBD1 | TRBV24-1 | TGTGCCACCAGTGACGGCAGGGGACAGTATAATTCACCCCTCCACTTT | CATSDGRGQYNSPLHF
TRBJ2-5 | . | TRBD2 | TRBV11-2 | TGTGCCAGCAGCGCCAGCGGGAGGGCCTGGGAGACCCAGTACTTC | CASSASGRAWETQYF
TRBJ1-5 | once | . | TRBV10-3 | TGTGCCATCACTAGGGAGGCAGATCAGCCCCAGCATTTT | CAITREADQPQHF
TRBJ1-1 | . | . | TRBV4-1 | TGCGCCAGCAGCCAGAAGGTTACAGGAGATAGTCCTGAAGCTTTCTTT | CASSQKVTGDSPEAFF
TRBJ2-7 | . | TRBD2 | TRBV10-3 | TGTGCCATCAGTGAGCCGCCGGGAGGGGGGAGCTACGAGCAGTACTTC | CAISEPPGGGSYEQYF
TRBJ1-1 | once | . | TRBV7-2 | TGTGCCAGCAGCCTTACCGGGAACACTGAAGCTTTCTTT | CASSLTGNTEAFF
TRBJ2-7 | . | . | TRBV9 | TGTGCCAGCAGCGTAGGGAAGGGGTGGGGCTACGAGCAGTACTTC | CASSVGKGWGYEQYF
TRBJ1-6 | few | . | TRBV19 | TGTGCCAGTTCTACCGTCGGCGGGAATTCACCCCTCCACTTT | CASSTVGGNSPLHF
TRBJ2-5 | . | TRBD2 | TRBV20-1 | TGCAGTGCTAGTGGGACTAGCGGGATTCAAGAGACCCAGTACTTC | CSASGTSGIQETQYF
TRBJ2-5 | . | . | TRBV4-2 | TGTGCCAGCAGCCAAGAGTACAACAGGCAAGAGACCCAGTACTTC | CASSQEYNRQETQYF
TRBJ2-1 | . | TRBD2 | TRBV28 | TGTGCCAGCAGTTTAGGCGGGGGTCCCTACAATGAGCAGTTCTTC | CASSLGGGPYNEQFF
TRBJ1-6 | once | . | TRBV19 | TGTGCCAGTAGTATGAATCAGGTGAATAATTCACCCCTCCACTTT | CASSMNQVNNSPLHF
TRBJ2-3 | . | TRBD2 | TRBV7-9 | TGTGCCAGCAGCTCCGGACTAGCGGAGCCAGGCACAGATACGCAGTATTTT | CASSSGLAEPGTDTQYF
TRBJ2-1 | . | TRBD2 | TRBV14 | TGTGCCAGTGGGGGGGGGAGCCGCTCCTACAATGAGCAGTTCTTC | CASGGGSRSYNEQFF
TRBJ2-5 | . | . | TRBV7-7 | TGTGCCAGCAGCTTAGGCCAGGGAAAGACCCAGTACTTC | CASSLGQGKTQYF
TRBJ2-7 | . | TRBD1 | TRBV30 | TGTGCCTGGGGTCGGGACAGGGGTGACGAGCAGTACTTC | CAWGRDRGDEQYF